This entry describes one T cell receptor (beta chain). The data are from a study of blood T cells in healthy people across ages. The use of a sample-barcoded 5' primer and a J-beta primer mix characterized a second PCR of roughly 6 to 12 cycles. CDR3-containing paired-end reads numbering at least 2.5 million came from each sample. TCRdb called the 5' RACE reads again in MiXCR, with one record for every CDR3 protein. The sample carries 650,000 to 800,000 distinct CDR3 sequences, about 42% recorded once. Germline V CDR1 and CDR2: MNHEY, SVGAGI. V trimming: 6 bases; J trimming: 4 bases; junction bases outside the gene matches: 7. This CDR3 is 16 amino acids long.

The chain recombines TRBV6-5 with TRBJ2-2; 11 nucleotides match TRBD1. The source material was blood. This clonotype originated in a man in his fifties or sixties in good health. The CDR3 here is CASSPSDRGRTGELFF. The CDR3 DNA reads TGTGCCAGCAGCCCTTCGGACAGGGGGCGCACCGGGGAGCTGTTTTTT.